These 27 T cell receptor beta chains originate from one sample sequenced in a study of shared clonotypes between healthy human individuals. Naive CD8 populations comprised CD45RO-negative cells positively selected for CCR7, excluding terminally differentiated effector memory CD45RA+ cells. Sequencing used immunoSEQ multiplex PCR; TCRdb keeps in-frame clones, though not all of them. This table holds approximately 2,000,000 clones, just under 95% found once. The sample taken for sequencing was naive CD8+ T cells from PBMCs. Source of these receptors: a man between 18 and 29 years old in good health. Some clones in this sample may be carry-over from other donors' samples.

This rearrangement joins TRBV6-5 to TRBJ1-1; D might be TRBD1 (5 bases). Germline V gives CDR1 MNHEY, CDR2 SVGAGI. Trimming left V 7 bases short and J 1 base short, with 13 bases between. The CDR3 totals 14 residues. The CDR3 coding sequence is TGTGCCAGCAAACTAGGGACGGGGAACACTGAAGCTTTCTTT. Translated, it gives CASKLGTGNTEAFF.

V is TRBV25-1 and J is TRBJ1-3; 9 positions agree with TRBD1. Germline V gives CDR1 MGHDK, CDR2 SYGVNS. The V segment lost 4 bases and the J segment 8 bases; nucleotides outside the gene matches: 9. The CDR3 spans 15 residues. The CDR3: CASSGGDRERDTIYF. In nucleotides, the CDR3 is TGTGCCAGCAGTGGGGGGGACAGGGAACGAGACACCATATATTTT.

Notes on this clone: Other DNA sequences of this sample code for an identical CDR3. This chain joins TRBV4-1 and TRBJ2-1; D gene uncertain. V was clipped by 1 base and J by 3 bases, with 13 bases between them. The CDR3 has 16 amino acids. Germline loops: CDR1 MGHRA, CDR2 YSYEKL. The chain's CDR3 is CASSQVRKDGYNEQFF. The CDR3 nucleotides read TGCGCCAGCAGCCAAGTCCGCAAGGACGGCTACAATGAGCAGTTCTTC.

The table lists this clone with a count of one. The V and J genes are TRBV27 and TRBJ2-7, with TRBD1 identical over 7 bases. Germline CDR1 and CDR2: MNHEY and SMNVEV (reference sequence). The CDR3 length is 14 residues. Trimming removed 5 bases from V and 2 bases from J; junction bases left unmatched: 6. The CDR3 DNA follows: TGTGCCAGCAGTGAACAGGGGCTCCCCTACGAGCAGTACTTC. Translated: CASSEQGLPYEQYF.

The genes are TRBV15 and TRBJ1-1, with a possible D match to TRBD1 (5 bases). V shed 5 bases and J shed 0 bases, with 10 bases lying between them. Germline CDR1 LNHNV, CDR2 YYDKDF (reference sequence). This CDR3 has 14 residues. The CDR3 DNA is TGTGCCACCAGCTGGACATATATGAACACTGAAGCTTTCTTT. Protein sequence: CATSWTYMNTEAFF.

The rearrangement links TRBV6-1 to TRBJ2-7, with D unclear. This CDR3 contains 14 residues. V was pared by 4 bases and J by 1 base, with 11 bases between. Germline lookup yields CDR1 MNHNS and CDR2 SASEGT. The CDR3 is CASSALGSSYEQYF. The CDR3 DNA follows: TGTGCCAGCAGTGCTTTGGGTTCGTCCTACGAGCAGTACTTC.

The chain joins TRBV28 to TRBJ2-1; 7 nucleotides line up with TRBD2. The length of the CDR3 is 14 residues. CDR1 and CDR2 from the germline V gene are MDHEN and SYDVKM. The trim removed 6 bases at V and 6 bases at J, leaving 8 bases unmatched. The CDR3 nucleotides are TGTGCCAGCAGGGGGCTAGCGGCCCTCAATGAGCAGTTCTTC. It yields the protein CASRGLAALNEQFF.

This sequence joins TRBV10-2 and TRBJ2-5; 10 bases map to TRBD2. Per the germline V gene, CDR1 is WSHSY and CDR2 is SAAADI. The V and J ends lost 2 bases and 10 bases, in that order; junction bases with no gene match: 13. The CDR3 has 16 residues. This chain's CDR3 is CASSEQASGSVRGQYF. In DNA form, the CDR3 reads TGCGCCAGCAGTGAGCAGGCTAGCGGGAGTGTTCGTGGCCAGTACTTC.

This chain links TRBV4-3 with TRBJ2-7, with D tentatively TRBD2 (6 bases). CDR3 length: 13 amino acids. V gave up 0 bases and J gave up 6 bases, with 9 bases separating them. Germline values: CDR1 LGHNA, CDR2 YSLEER. The CDR3 nucleotides read TGCGCCAGCAGCCAAGATATCGGGGGCGAGCAGTACTTC. This codes for CASSQDIGGEQYF.

This chain links TRBV7-3 with TRBJ2-5, with a tentative D call TRBD1 (6 bases). Trimming shortened V by 2 bases and J by 5 bases, and 12 bases separated the two germline ends. In germline, CDR1 is SGHTA, CDR2 FQGTGA. The CDR3 is 14 residues long. In nucleotides, the CDR3 is TGTGCCAGCAGCTTATTTGCAGGGGCCGAGACCCAGTACTTC. It encodes CASSLFAGAETQYF.

This chain connects TRBV2 to TRBJ1-5; TRBD1 is a possible D gene (5 bases). Trimming stripped 3 bases from V and 6 bases from J, with 9 bases between. Germline CDR1 SNHLY, CDR2 FYNNEI. There are 13 residues in the CDR3. CDR3 sequence: CASSEAGLQPQHF. DNA of the CDR3: TGTGCCAGCAGTGAGGCGGGGCTTCAGCCCCAGCATTTT.

The chain uses TRBV10-3 and TRBJ1-5; TRBD1 matches 8 bases. In germline, CDR1 is ENHRY, CDR2 SYGVKD. The CDR3 spans 15 residues. The J segment lost 3 bases and the V segment lost 3 bases, leaving 4 bases of the junction unmatched. CDR3 DNA: TGTGCCATCAGTGATCGGGACAGGATCAATCAGCCCCAGCATTTT. Its translation: CAISDRDRINQPQHF.

Here the CDR3 DNA reads TGTGCCAGCAGTGACACGGACAGTAGTGGCTACACCTTC. Protein sequence: CASSDTDSSGYTF. V is TRBV6-4 and J is TRBJ1-2; perhaps TRBD1 as D (6 bases). CDR1 and CDR2 from the germline V gene are MRHNA and SNTAGT. This CDR3 is built from 13 residues. V lost 2 bases and J lost 7, with 11 bases in between.

The chain employs TRBV19 and TRBJ1-2; no clear D. V was cut by 3 bases and J by 3 bases, with 11 bases left in between. From germline, CDR1 is LNHDA and CDR2 SQIVND (reference sequence). This CDR3 comprises 14 residues. The CDR3 sequence is CASSIRPSYYGYTF. For the CDR3, the DNA is TGTGCCAGTAGTATCCGGCCCAGTTACTATGGCTACACCTTC.

The J gene is TRBJ2-3, the V gene TRBV9, with 9 bases fitting TRBD2. This CDR3 is 16 amino acids long. Trimming at V came to 3 bases and at J to 7 bases, leaving 12 bases not matched to a gene. Looked up from germline, CDR1 is SGDLS and CDR2 is YYNGEE. The CDR3 nucleotides read TGTGCCAGCAGCGGTAGCATAGCGGGAGAGGTTTATACGCAGTATTTT. Translated, it gives CASSGSIAGEVYTQYF. The whole variable domain, remainder taken from reference TRBV9 and TRBJ2-3, is DSGVTQTPKHLITATGQRVTLRCSPRSGDLSVYWYQQSLDQGLQFLIQYYNGEERAKGNILERFSAQQFPDLHSELNLSSLELGDSALYFCASSGSIAGEVYTQYFGPGTRLTVL.

The chain is built from TRBV2 and TRBJ2-1; TRBD1 might be the D (5 bases). V lost 6 bases, J lost 14 bases, and 14 bases lay in between. Germline V CDR1 and CDR2: SNHLY, FYNNEI. The CDR3 is 11 residues long. CDR3 sequence: CASRQGHPEFF. The CDR3 bases are TGTGCCAGCAGGCAGGGCCACCCGGAGTTCTTC.

V is TRBV27 and J is TRBJ2-5; a possible D gene is TRBD2 (5 bases). This CDR3 is built from 16 residues. Looked up from germline, CDR1 is MNHEY and CDR2 is SMNVEV (reference sequence). V lost 5 bases and J lost 5, with 21 bases in between. This CDR3 reads CASSPLVAPGVETQYF. CDR3 in DNA: TGTGCCAGCAGTCCACTCGTGGCACCCGGGGTGGAGACCCAGTACTTC.

The chain recombines TRBV14 with TRBJ2-5; no firm D call. The CDR3 runs to 16 residues. Trimming shortened V by 0 bases and J by 1 base, and 12 bases separated the two germline ends. Germline CDR1 reads SGHDN; CDR2 reads FVKESK. CDR3 region: CASSQDLLTVQETQYF. For the CDR3, the DNA is TGTGCCAGCAGCCAAGATCTTTTGACCGTCCAAGAGACCCAGTACTTC. The full variable domain, completed using reference TRBV14 and TRBJ2-5, is EAGVTQFPSHSVIEKGQTVTLRCDPISGHDNLYWYRRVMGKEIKFLLHFVKESKQDESGMPNNRFLAERTGGTYSTLKVQPAELEDSGVYFCASSQDLLTVQETQYFGPGTRLLVL.

This rearrangement joins TRBV6-1 to TRBJ1-3; 7 bases line up with TRBD1. J was trimmed by 2 bases and V by 2 bases; bases with no gene match: 3. Germline-derived CDR1 and CDR2 are MNHNS and SASEGT. The CDR3 loop spans 15 amino acids. For the CDR3, the DNA is TGTGCCAGCAGTGAACAGGGGACAGCTGGAAACACCATATATTTT. It is translated as CASSEQGTAGNTIYF.

To note about this clone: This sample also contains other DNA sequences that code for the same CDR3. This chain uses TRBV28 with TRBJ2-7; 10 nucleotides match TRBD1. V gave up 3 bases and J gave up 4 bases; unmatched junction bases: 3. The CDR3 contains 14 residues. Germline V CDR1 and CDR2: MDHEN, SYDVKM. The CDR3 spells CASSLTGGAYEQYF. DNA of the CDR3: TGTGCCAGCAGTTTGACAGGGGGCGCTTACGAGCAGTACTTC.

This chain links TRBV18 with TRBJ1-1; 7 positions match TRBD1. Trimming at V came to 6 bases and at J to 8 bases, leaving 15 bases not matched to a gene. This CDR3 is 15 amino acids long. Germline CDR1 is KGHSH and CDR2 is LQKENI. The CDR3: CASSRITGDGREAFF. The DNA of the CDR3 is TGTGCCAGCTCGCGAATTACAGGGGACGGAAGGGAAGCTTTCTTT.

V is TRBV19 and J is TRBJ2-7, with 7 bases fitting TRBD1. Germline CDR1 is LNHDA and CDR2 is SQIVND (reference sequence). This CDR3 has 13 residues. The V and J ends lost 4 bases and 6 bases, in that order; junction bases with no gene match: 6. CDR3 amino acids: CASSRDSFGEQYF. Written as DNA, the CDR3 is TGTGCCAGTAGTAGGGACAGTTTCGGCGAGCAGTACTTC.

This chain links TRBV15 with TRBJ2-1; the D is unclear. The CDR3 covers 16 residues. Germline V lookup: CDR1 LNHNV, CDR2 YYDKDF (reference sequence). Trimming took off 0 bases at V and 6 bases at J, with 15 bases between the two ends. CDR3 in amino acids: CATSRDLSFSGNEQFF. The CDR3 region has the DNA TGTGCCACCAGCAGAGATCTTTCCTTCTCGGGCAATGAGCAGTTCTTC.

The chain combines TRBV28 with TRBJ2-7; 8 nucleotides match TRBD2. The germline V gene has CDR1 MDHEN and CDR2 SYDVKM. Trimming cost V 6 bases and J 5 bases; bases outside gene matches: 9. The CDR3 has 14 amino acids. The CDR3 sequence is CASRISGIFNEQYF. For the CDR3, the DNA is TGTGCCAGCAGGATTAGCGGGATTTTCAACGAGCAGTACTTC.

The chain couples TRBV5-1 to TRBJ2-7, with TRBD1 identical over 8 bases. Germline CDR1 reads SGHRS; CDR2 reads YFSETQ. CDR3 length: 15 amino acids. The J segment lost 7 bases and the V segment lost 4 bases, leaving 13 bases of the junction unmatched. The CDR3 sequence: CASSADRGVGWEQYF. In DNA form, the CDR3 reads TGCGCCAGCAGCGCCGACAGGGGAGTGGGATGGGAGCAGTACTTC.

J is TRBJ2-1 and V is TRBV27, with 11 bases identical to TRBD2. There are 15 residues in the CDR3. Per the germline V gene, CDR1 is MNHEY and CDR2 is SMNVEV (reference sequence). The trim removed 7 bases at V and 7 bases at J, leaving 9 bases unmatched. The CDR3 here is CASKLLLAGGNEQFF. The DNA for the CDR3 is TGTGCCAGCAAACTTCTCCTAGCGGGGGGTAATGAGCAGTTCTTC.

The chain couples TRBV4-3 to TRBJ1-1; D is uncertain. V was pared by 2 bases and J by 3 bases, with 19 bases between. The CDR3 contains 17 residues. Germline V gives CDR1 LGHNA, CDR2 YSLEER. CDR3 nucleotide sequence: TGCGCCAGCAGCCAATTCCTGGCCGTGGTAGAATACACTGAAGCTTTCTTT. It specifies CASSQFLAVVEYTEAFF.